This T cell receptor (beta chain) was identified in a study of T cells after yellow fever vaccination. Study-wide points: A weaker secondary response peaked on day 5, the primary on day 15. Any FACS-sorted repertoire could hold abundant clonotypes that contaminate it from the bulk population.

The V and J ends lost 5 bases and 4 bases respectively, with 9 bases between them. CDR1 and CDR2 from the germline V gene are MDHEN and SYDVKM. The CDR3 totals 13 residues. This clonotype has just a few counts. Its antigen is unidentified. TCRdb ran MiXCR on the 5' RACE reads and lists one entry per CDR3 protein. The repertoire holds 250,000 to 400,000 distinct CDR3 sequences, 3.5% to 4.5% seen once, with roughly 19% in the top ten. The V gene is TRBV28, the J gene TRBJ1-3; a possible D gene is TRBD1 (5 bases). This specimen consisted of PBMCs, obtained 15 days after the yellow fever booster vaccination. This clonotype originated in a man aged 18 to 29 who received the YFV17D yellow fever vaccine. Here the CDR3 reads CASSQQGGNTIYF. The CDR3 DNA follows: TGTGCCAGCAGTCAGCAGGGAGGAAACACCATATATTTT.